The 28 T cell receptor beta chains listed next were all sequenced from one sample in a study of blood T cells in healthy people across ages. A sample-barcoded 5' primer and a J-beta primer mix were used in a second PCR of about 7 to 12 cycles. TCRdb ran MiXCR on the 5' RACE reads and lists one entry per CDR3 protein. The table has about 810,000 distinct CDR3 sequences, 35% to 40% seen once; the top ten hold 10% to 15%. The sample consisted of blood. The receptors here all came from a man aged 18 to 35 in good health.

In regard to this clonotype: The junction departs from the called germline gene at one end, perhaps through a read error. The chain has TRBV7-2 and TRBJ2-1; no reliable D call. This CDR3 comprises 14 residues. Germline V lookup: CDR1 SGHTA, CDR2 FQGNSA. The CDR3 region has the DNA TGTGCCGGCAGCTCGCAGGAGTTGCTCAATGAGCAGTTCTTC. Residues: CAGSSQELLNEQFF.

Worth noting for this clonotype: Being one base from a much bigger clone, this may be a read error. The J gene is TRBJ2-1, the V gene TRBV29-1; tentatively, D is TRBD2 (5 bases). The CDR3 extends over 11 amino acids. Between the trimmed V and J ends, which lost 4 bases and 13 bases, there was a span of 14 bases. Germline loops: CDR1 SQVTM, CDR2 ANQGSEA. CDR3 residues: CSVGGWETQFF. CDR3 DNA: TGCAGCGTTGGGGGTTGGGAGACCCAGTTCTTC.

The chain carries TRBV7-2 and TRBJ2-2; D is unresolved. V was shortened by 6 bases and J by 6 bases, with 8 bases between the two germline ends. Germline loops: CDR1 SGHTA, CDR2 FQGNSA. The CDR3 has 12 residues. This CDR3 reads CASSPWAGELFF. The DNA for the CDR3 is TGTGCCAGCAGTCCATGGGCCGGGGAGCTGTTTTTT.

The CDR3 spells CASSGGLAGGLVRDNEQYF. The DNA for the CDR3 is TGCGCCAGCAGCGGCGGACTAGCGGGGGGGCTTGTACGGGACAATGAGCAGTACTTC. This chain uses TRBV5-1 with TRBJ2-7, with 15 bases fitting TRBD2. The CDR3 extends over 19 amino acids. The germline V gene encodes CDR1 SGHRS and CDR2 YFSETQ. The V segment lost 4 bases and the J segment 7 bases; nucleotides outside the gene matches: 18.

This chain joins TRBV6-1 and TRBJ1-2; 7 nucleotides align to TRBD1. In germline, CDR1 is MNHNS, CDR2 SASEGT. There are 18 residues in the CDR3. Germline trimming cut 1 base from V and 4 bases from J; bases unmatched to any gene: 15. CDR3 in DNA: TGTGCCAGCAGTGAAGGAGGACTTTTGGACAGGCCCCTCTATGGCTACACCTTC. It yields the protein CASSEGGLLDRPLYGYTF.

This clonotype was observed a handful of times. The V call is TRBV6-5, the J call TRBJ2-3; D uncertain. V dropped 5 bases and J dropped 0 bases, with 9 bases sitting between them. Per the germline V gene, CDR1 is MNHEY and CDR2 is SVGAGI. The CDR3 contains 14 residues. Here the CDR3 reads CASSDGPSTDTQYF. For the CDR3, the DNA is TGTGCCAGCAGTGACGGCCCTAGCACAGATACGCAGTATTTT.

The chain joins TRBV9 to TRBJ2-3, with a weak D call TRBD1 (7 bases). Germline CDR1 is SGDLS and CDR2 is YYNGEE. V lost 2 bases, J lost 5 bases, and 15 bases lay in between. The CDR3 contains 15 residues. CDR3 in DNA: TGTGCCAGCAGCGTTTACAGGGGAGGAATAGATACGCAGTATTTT. It codes for CASSVYRGGIDTQYF.

This clonotype was recorded only once. Since a much larger clone is just one base distant, this may be a read error. V is TRBV7-6 and J is TRBJ2-5; D uncertain. The CDR3 is 15 residues long. Germline lookup yields CDR1 SGHVS and CDR2 FNYEAQ. Written as DNA, the CDR3 is TGTGCCAACAGCTTAGAACGGGCAAGGCAAGAGACCCAGTACTTC. Translated: CANSLERARQETQYF. The full variable domain, in which reference TRBV7-6 and TRBJ2-5 provide the parts outside the CDR3, is GAGVSQSPRYKVTKRGQDVALRCDPISGHVSLYWYRQALGQGPEFLTYFNYEAQQDKSGLPNDRFSAERPEGSISTLTIQRTEQRDSAMYRCANSLERARQETQYFGPGTRLLVL.

Turning to this clonotype: Because the CDR3 is missing its conserved closing phenylalanine or tryptophan, this is likely a read error. The DNA is left out, because the CDR3 cannot be placed on it with certainty; the CDR3 is given as TCRdb lists it. The J gene is TRBJ2-3, the V gene TRBV12-3 or TRBV12-4; TRBD1, the table's D call, lacks a check against the DNA. The CDR3 sequence runs 15 residues, both termini included. This chain's CDR3 is CASSYDRPSTDMQYS.

This clonotype was recorded many times. The gene calls are TRBV7-2 and TRBJ2-3; a possible D gene is TRBD2 (6 bases). V was clipped by 3 bases and J by 2 bases, with 9 bases between them. CDR3 length equals 14 residues. Germline CDR1 is SGHTA and CDR2 is FQGNSA. CDR3 bases: TGTGCCAGCAGCTTGACTAGGGTCACAGATACGCAGTATTTT. Translation gives CASSLTRVTDTQYF.

This clonotype appeared a single time. CDR3 nucleotide sequence: TGTGCCAGCAGCGTAGCAACAGGGGATGGCACCCAGTACTTC. Translated, it gives CASSVATGDGTQYF. The V and J genes are TRBV9 and TRBJ2-5; 7 bases line up with TRBD1. Looked up from germline, CDR1 is SGDLS and CDR2 is YYNGEE. The V segment lost 0 bases and the J segment 8 bases; nucleotides outside the gene matches: 7. This CDR3 region has 14 residues.

The genes are TRBV18 and TRBJ2-1, with 7 bases that match TRBD1. The CDR3 consists of 14 residues. Losses at the gene ends were 3 bases for V and 8 bases for J; bases not matched to a gene: 7. Germline V gene lookup returns CDR1 KGHSH and CDR2 LQKENI. The CDR3 sequence is CASSPSYRGDEQFF. For the CDR3, the DNA is TGTGCCAGCTCACCTTCATACAGGGGCGATGAGCAGTTCTTC.

The CDR3 nucleotides read TGTGCCAGCAGCGGGGGACAGGCTCCTGAAAAACTGTTTTTT. Protein product: CASSGGQAPEKLFF. The V and J genes are TRBV9 and TRBJ1-4; 8 bases align to TRBD1. The germline gives CDR1 SGDLS, CDR2 YYNGEE. The CDR3 totals 14 residues. After removal of 3 bases from V and 7 bases from J, the junction contained 5 bases not matched to a gene.

This clonotype was recorded at least ten times. The chain has TRBV12-3 or TRBV12-4 and TRBJ2-1; either TRBD1 or TRBD2 may fit D (5 bases each). With 6 bases removed from V and 0 bases from J, the gap between germline ends came to 18 bases. This CDR3 is 17 amino acids long. Written as DNA, the CDR3 is TGTGCCAGCAGCAGTCACCAGGGTGAGGGCTCCTACAATGAGCAGTTCTTC. Amino acids: CASSSHQGEGSYNEQFF.

Remarks on this clonotype: A much more abundant neighbour one base away suggests this may be a read error. J is TRBJ2-1 and V is TRBV4-3, with 8 bases aligning to TRBD1. The CDR3 extends over 14 amino acids. J lost 10 bases, V lost 1 base, and 6 bases had no gene match. Germline lookup yields CDR1 LGHNA and CDR2 YSLEER. The CDR3, as DNA: TGCGCCAGCAGCCAAGCGGACAGGGCAAAGGAGCAGTTCTTC. Its protein product is CASSQADRAKEQFF.

This clonotype was seen repeatedly, ten times or more. This rearrangement joins TRBV6-5 to TRBJ2-7; 7 bases are shared with TRBD1. Germline V gene lookup returns CDR1 MNHEY and CDR2 SVGAGI. The CDR3 length is 13 residues. The V gene end was trimmed by 0 bases and the J gene end by 7 bases; junction bases not matched to a gene: 3. CDR3 loop: CASSYSLQGEQYF. Written as DNA, the CDR3 is TGTGCCAGCAGTTACTCGCTACAGGGGGAGCAGTACTTC.

The gene calls are TRBV5-1 and TRBJ2-5; D is possibly TRBD1 or TRBD2 (5 bases each). CDR3 length: 15 amino acids. Germline V gives CDR1 SGHRS, CDR2 YFSETQ. Trimming pared 4 bases from V and 11 bases from J, leaving 24 bases between. The CDR3 DNA is TGCGCCAGCAGCGGGACCACGAGCTCCTACAATGAGCAGTACTTC. This codes for CASSGTTSSYNEQYF.

The chain recombines TRBV20-1 with TRBJ1-1, with 8 positions matching TRBD1. Losses at the gene ends were 6 bases for V and 4 bases for J; bases not matched to a gene: 10. CDR1 and CDR2 (germline): DFQATT, SNEGSKA (reference sequence). The CDR3 is made up of 14 amino acids. CDR3 bases: TGCAGTGCCCAACCAGGGGGCGTCCGCACTGAAGCTTTCTTT. Its protein product is CSAQPGGVRTEAFF.

The rearrangement joins TRBV12-3 or TRBV12-4 to TRBJ1-1; 7 bases are a match to TRBD1. CDR3 size: 14 residues. J was trimmed by 6 bases and V by 3 bases; bases with no gene match: 7. CDR3 loop: CASSLTGLEAEAFF. CDR3 in DNA: TGTGCCAGCAGTTTGACAGGGCTGGAGGCTGAAGCTTTCTTT.

This clonotype was counted a single time. This chain links TRBV24-1 with TRBJ2-7; TRBD1 or TRBD2 may be the D gene (5 bases each). Germline CDR1 is KGHDR and CDR2 is SFDVKD. The CDR3 has 14 amino acids. Trimming removed 5 bases at V and 2 bases at J, with 12 bases between. The CDR3 reads CATSGGQGAYEQYF. Here the CDR3 DNA reads TGTGCCACCAGTGGCGGGCAGGGCGCCTACGAGCAGTACTTC.

This clonotype was found a few times. This chain joins TRBV7-9 and TRBJ2-2; D remains ambiguous. The CDR3 sequence is 14 residues long. Germline loops: CDR1 SEHNR, CDR2 FQNEAQ (reference sequence). V lost 1 base, J lost 0 bases, and 3 bases lay in between. The CDR3 loop is CASSLDANTGELFF. The CDR3 DNA reads TGTGCCAGCAGCTTAGATGCGAACACCGGGGAGCTGTTTTTT.

V and J are TRBV20-1 and TRBJ2-7; 8 bases are shared with TRBD1. The CDR3 covers 16 residues. Looked up from germline, CDR1 is DFQATT and CDR2 is SNEGSKA (reference sequence). J was trimmed by 0 bases and V by 1 base; bases with no gene match: 8. CDR3 sequence (DNA): TGCAGTGCTAGAGGGCGTGGGGGACAGGCCTCCTACGAGCAGTACTTC. Its protein is CSARGRGGQASYEQYF.

There are a few counts of this clonotype. V and J are TRBV27 and TRBJ1-2; TRBD1 aligns across 9 bases. The V gene's germline CDR1 is MNHEY and CDR2 SMNVEV (reference sequence). Trimming cost V 5 bases and J 3 bases; bases outside gene matches: 10. The CDR3 spans 16 residues. CDR3 DNA sequence: TGTGCCAGCAGTCAATCCTTAGGGGACAGGGACTATGGCTACACCTTC. As protein: CASSQSLGDRDYGYTF.

The chain uses TRBV20-1 and TRBJ1-1; D might be TRBD1 (6 bases). Trimming shortened V by 0 bases and J by 5 bases, and 19 bases separated the two germline ends. The CDR3 is 16 amino acids. CDR1 is DFQATT, CDR2 SNEGSKA, per germline (reference sequence). The CDR3 here is CSARDLRQAEGTEAFF. Here the CDR3 DNA reads TGCAGTGCTAGAGACCTCAGACAGGCGGAGGGGACTGAAGCTTTCTTT.

There are a few counts of this clonotype. V is TRBV30 and J is TRBJ2-5, with D unresolved. The germline CDR1 and CDR2 sequences are GTSNPN and SVGIG (reference sequence). V shed 0 bases and J shed 5 bases, with 7 bases lying between them. The CDR3 runs 12 residues. CDR3 amino acids: CAWSVNGETQYF. The CDR3 DNA is TGTGCCTGGAGTGTAAACGGCGAGACCCAGTACTTC.

This clonotype was counted ten times or more. V gene TRBV12-3 or TRBV12-4 combines with J gene TRBJ2-3; D may be TRBD2 (6 bases). V was cut by 6 bases and J by 1 base, with 14 bases left in between. The CDR3 length is 15 residues. Here the CDR3 DNA reads TGTGCCAGCAGCCCCCGCGGGGACGGCACAGATACGCAGTATTTT. Protein: CASSPRGDGTDTQYF.

Concerning this clonotype itself: A clone one base away is much larger, so this may be a read error. This chain connects TRBV5-6 to TRBJ2-7, with D perhaps matching TRBD2 (5 bases). The CDR3 spans 13 residues. Looked up from germline, CDR1 is SGHDT and CDR2 is YYEEEE. V was shortened by 0 bases and J by 7 bases, with 11 bases between the two germline ends. The CDR3 is CASSLGGSNEQYF. In DNA, the CDR3 is TGTGCCAGCAGCTTGGGCGGGTCCAATGAGCAGTACTTC. The whole variable domain, filled in from reference TRBV5-6 and TRBJ2-7, reads DAGVTQSPTHLIKTRGQQVTLRCSPKSGHDTVSWYQQALGQGPQFIFQYYEEEERQRGNFPDRFSGHQFPNYSSELNVNALLLGDSALYLCASSLGGSNEQYFGPGTRLTVT.

This clonotype was seen at least ten times. The chain has TRBV20-1 and TRBJ1-6; 10 bases map to TRBD1. Looked up from germline, CDR1 is DFQATT and CDR2 is SNEGSKA (reference sequence). The CDR3 has 14 amino acids. With 6 bases clipped from V and 8 bases from J, the junction kept 7 bases outside the gene matches. DNA of the CDR3: TGCAGTGCCTACCGACAGGGGGCCTATTCACCCCTCCACTTT. Translation gives CSAYRQGAYSPLHF.